Included here is one TCR beta chain sequence, with context. These data are taken from a study of blood T cells in healthy people across ages. V lost 6 bases and J 4 bases, leaving 13 bases between the germline ends. Germline V gene lookup returns CDR1 DFQATT and CDR2 SNEGSKA (reference sequence). The CDR3 has 13 amino acids. Primed by a sample-barcoded 5' primer and a J-beta primer mix, a second PCR proceeded for about 7 to 12 cycles. Tags on each cDNA molecule came from a template-switch adaptor with 12 random nucleotides. TCRdb re-called the 5' RACE reads through MiXCR, storing one row per CDR3 protein. The repertoire holds over 500,000 distinct CDR3 sequences, with around a quarter as singletons. This sample was also put to use in a study of T cells of mothers and their children.

The gene calls are TRBV20-1 and TRBJ2-1; D uncertain. The receptor was derived from a boy between 2 and 10 years old in good health. The specimen was blood. The CDR3 here is CSAYQTGYNEQFF. Written as DNA, the CDR3 is TGCAGTGCGTACCAGACTGGGTACAATGAGCAGTTCTTC.